Listed below are T cell receptor beta chains from one sample, sequenced in a study of control samples from healthy donors and cancer patients. Repertoires were generated with immunoSEQ multiplex PCR, while TCRdb's copy carries only in-frame clones and drops some. The sample contains about 120,000 clones, more than 75% of which appear only once. The sequenced material came from PBMCs. The source is a woman between 55 and 75 years old with lung cancer. Each CDR3 is given without its conserved first and last residue.

TRBV19	TRBJ2-5	ASSNHGTGEETQY
TRBV4-1	TRBJ2-1	ASSQQATLSYNEQF
TRBV19	TRBJ1-5	ASSISGSQPQH
TRBV29-1	TRBJ2-1	SVDGGGDEQF
TRBV19	TRBJ1-4	ASTRTGGYEKLF
TRBV20-1	TRBJ1-2	SALTGDGYT
TRBV7-9	TRBJ2-1	ASSDNNEQF
TRBV18	TRBJ1-1	ASSPGEVGEAF
TRBV19	TRBJ2-5	ASSKRGRGATQETQY
TRBV3-1/TRBV3-2	TRBJ2-1	ASSLTSGSYNEQF
TRBV3-1/TRBV3-2	TRBJ1-6	ASSQRTGVFGSPLH
TRBV7-2	TRBJ2-7	ASSFTGGSYEQY
TRBV5-1	TRBJ1-2	ASSLGQGAGGYT
TRBV9	TRBJ1-2	ASSRGQGFIYGYT
TRBV5-8	TRBJ2-1	ASSWNSGSASYNEQF
TRBV5-6	TRBJ2-7	ASSLSGLSYEQY
TRBV4-2	TRBJ1-5	ASSPDPGDAMVSNQPQH
TRBV7-8	TRBJ2-2	ASSLQTDTGELF
TRBV6-6	TRBJ2-7	ASRVSRGLYEQY
TRBV28	TRBJ2-7	ASRRARDYYEQY
TRBV7-9	TRBJ1-6	ASSLGLRDSPLH
TRBV5-4	TRBJ2-2	ASSLVNRDGAGELF
TRBV7-8	TRBJ1-1	ASSSPFTGFGTEAF
TRBV10-3	TRBJ2-1	AISESGRPGNEQF
TRBV7-3	TRBJ2-1	ASSQSGANEQF
TRBV19	TRBJ2-1	ASRTGADNEQF
TRBV7-3	TRBJ2-1	ASSLNSRSMGSYNEQF
TRBV6-4	TRBJ1-5	ASSVVVGEPQH
TRBV3-1/TRBV3-2	TRBJ2-1	ASSLAGGKQNEQF
TRBV29-1	TRBJ1-3	SVHRGSGNTIY
TRBV6-4	TRBJ2-3	ASSEAAATDTQY
TRBV6-1	TRBJ2-3	ASSGQWASGTSTDTQY
TRBV3-1/TRBV3-2	TRBJ2-7	ASSQDLGGRGEQY
TRBV19	TRBJ1-2	ASSIGTGRNGYT
TRBV6-1	TRBJ2-7	ASSEQGSYEQY
TRBV27	TRBJ1-6	ASSFEELNSPLH
TRBV19	TRBJ2-1	ASSTRSRGEQF
TRBV5-1	TRBJ1-3	ASRQGTAGNTIY
TRBV12-3/TRBV12-4	TRBJ2-1	ASSPLVDEQF
TRBV5-1	TRBJ1-5	ASSLTGQDYQPQH
TRBV27	TRBJ1-2	ASSSYGTGLNYGYT
TRBV27	TRBJ1-2	ASSSSVGQANYGYT
TRBV9	TRBJ1-2	ASSLGQDPNYGYT
TRBV7-9	TRBJ1-4	ASSPLGTEGEKLF
TRBV9	TRBJ1-2	ASSPGQRANYGYT
TRBV5-5	TRBJ1-1	ASSNRTGRNTEAF
TRBV5-4	TRBJ1-5	ASSLAEVGRYSNQPQH
TRBV10-3	TRBJ1-2	AISETAGNGYT
TRBV6-6	TRBJ2-7	ASSRFTGTGGSYEQY
TRBV5-1	TRBJ1-2	ASSKKTTGIHYGYT
TRBV12-3/TRBV12-4	TRBJ2-2	ADGQPNTGELF